This T cell receptor (beta chain) was recovered during a study of CD8 T cells in ankylosing spondylitis (dated by TCRdb to between 2016 and 2019). In the study overall: The study profiled T cell receptor beta repertoires in healthy donors and ankylosing spondylitis patients to find disease-linked TCR variants. Peripheral blood was sampled, and synovial fluid was also collected from ankylosing spondylitis patients. The full study cohort was made up of about two dozen ankylosing spondylitis patients and about a hundred healthy donors. Summary of the overall study and its limitations: Some motif variants had previously been reported in the synovial fluid and blood of reactive arthritis patients, which suggests shared mechanisms of disease initiation. Blood from ankylosing spondylitis patients appeared to be characterized by a TCR beta motif made up of several highly homologous amino acid variants. The disease-linked clones were reported as significantly enriched in matched synovial fluid samples from ankylosing spondylitis patients. The disease-linked clones showed a CD8+ phenotype and occurred at relatively low frequencies in peripheral blood.

Sequencing took place on an Illumina HiSeq 2500. Quantitative 5'-RACE with molecular barcodes was the method used to prepare the TCR beta libraries. Regarding the original processing steps: To identify disease-linked TCR variants, a new computational method was used, one built on a probabilistic model of VDJ rearrangement. The public reads were run again by TCRdb, first through fastp at Q25 and then through MiXCR, and only productive beta chains were kept. One record per CDR3 amino acid sequence lists the most common genes and DNA. The V and J calls were not made by the authors but by TCRdb's processing. For this sample the table gives about 150,000 distinct CDR3 sequences, of which 30% to 40% were detected only once. 4.5% to 6% of the sample is taken by the ten largest. Synovial fluid samples and blood samples obtained from the same ankylosing spondylitis patients were matched. This clonotype was counted only a few times. Its binding antigen is unknown. Base-call qualities are not available, and no considerably larger clone is one nucleotide away.

V is clipped by 5 bases and J by 2 bases, and the sequence between their germline boundaries is 13 bases long. The CDR3 sequence holds 14 residues, the cysteine and phenylalanine included. Only the CDR3 region is kept as DNA, spanning 42 bases read in frame from base 1. The germline V gene supplies CDR1 SQVTM and CDR2 ANQGSEA. This sequence originates from a male donor with ankylosing spondylitis. In this chain, TRBV29-1 is recombined with TRBJ1-5; the D segment could be TRBD1, given 6 matching bases. Material for sequencing was synovial fluid, either unsorted or a sorted T cell fraction (not recorded which). The CDR3 sequence is CSVKGGGRNQPQHF. The DNA is as follows: TGCAGCGTTAAGGGGGGCGGTCGCAATCAGCCCCAGCATTTT. The reference TRBV29-1 and TRBJ1-5 proteins fill in what lies around the CDR3, so the full variable domain reads SAVISQKPSRDICQRGTSLTIQCQVDSQVTMMFWYRQQPGQSLTLIATANQGSEATYESGFVIDKFPISRPNLTFSTLTVSNMSPEDSSIYLCSVKGGGRNQPQHFGDGTRLSIL.